The clone carrying this T cell receptor (beta chain) was seen a few times. Antigen specificity is unknown. The data originate from a study of CD8+ T cells in alopecia areata. Across the study: Treated patients were dosed with oral tofacitinib, taking 5 to 10 mg twice daily. Whole-study findings and limits: How baseline CD8+ expansion relates to response remains uncertain (there was one nonresponder).

Treatment given: oral pan-JAK inhibitor, 5-10 mg twice daily. Per germline, CDR1 SGHNT and CDR2 YYREEE (reference sequence). This CDR3 has 11 residues. Trimming cost V 4 bases and J 8 bases, with 7 bases left between them. The sequencing template was cDNA reverse transcribed from extracted RNA. TCRdb's table, derived via immunoSEQ multiplex PCR, lists solely in-frame clones and lacks some. The sample records nearly 200,000 clones, roughly 64% being singletons. Sample: CD4+ T cells sorted from blood, taken at week 24, from a patient treated with tofacitinib. The chain joins TRBV5-4 to TRBJ2-1; D ambiguous. The source is a human donor with alopecia areata. In DNA, the CDR3 is TGTGCCAGCAGCAGACACCATGAGCAGTTCTTC. Encoded protein: CASSRHHEQFF.